The 29 T cell receptor beta chains below all came from one sample that was sequenced in a study of blood T cell repertoires in COVID-19. The data were produced by immunoSEQ multiplex PCR, yet TCRdb's version contains in-frame clones alone and is incomplete. The table includes some 100,000 clones, approximately 89% detected once. What was sequenced was peripheral blood. Receptor source: a man in his fifties or sixties with acute or convalescent COVID-19.

The chain uses TRBV2 and TRBJ1-1; 7 bases are a match to TRBD1. With V trimmed by 6 bases and J by 3 bases, 10 bases remained unmatched. Germline-derived CDR1 and CDR2 are SNHLY and FYNNEI. CDR3 length: 15 residues. CDR3 coding DNA: TGTGCCAGCAGGAAGAGACGGCAGGGGGACACTGAAGCTTTCTTT. It encodes CASRKRRQGDTEAFF.

This CDR3 reads CASSYGTSGSMYEQFF. CDR3 nucleotides: TGTGCCAGTAGTTACGGGACTAGCGGGAGTATGTATGAGCAGTTCTTC. The chain joins TRBV19 to TRBJ2-1; the match to TRBD2 covers 14 bases. The germline CDR1 and CDR2 sequences are LNHDA and SQIVND (reference sequence). Unmatched junction bases numbered 8, after V lost 5 bases and J lost 8 bases. This CDR3 has 16 amino acids.

The chain uses TRBV30 and TRBJ2-1; 12 bases match TRBD2. The CDR3 is 17 amino acids. The V and J ends lost 0 bases and 12 bases, in that order; junction bases with no gene match: 15. The V gene's germline CDR1 is GTSNPN and CDR2 SVGIG (reference sequence). The CDR3 bases are TGTGCCTGGAGTGTTGGGCTAGCGGGAGGGCTGAGGGGGGGGCAGTTCTTC. It is translated as CAWSVGLAGGLRGGQFF.

The chain is built from TRBV9 and TRBJ1-6; possibly TRBD1 for D (5 bases). Germline lookup yields CDR1 SGDLS and CDR2 YYNGEE. Trimming removed 3 bases at V and 6 bases at J, with 13 bases between. CDR3 size: 15 residues. The CDR3 DNA reads TGTGCCAGCAGCGAGGAAGACAGCACTAATTCACCCCTCCACTTT. Residues: CASSEEDSTNSPLHF.

CDR3 in DNA: TGTGCCAGCAGTGTCACTAGCGGGGCGACTCACTACAATGAGCAGTTCTTC. Translated: CASSVTSGATHYNEQFF. V gene TRBV2 combines with J gene TRBJ2-1; 10 nucleotides align to TRBD2. Germline V lookup: CDR1 SNHLY, CDR2 FYNNEI. The trim removed 4 bases at V and 3 bases at J, leaving 9 bases unmatched. The CDR3 spans 17 residues.

The V gene is TRBV4-2, the J gene TRBJ2-1; 7 bases are a match to TRBD2. The trim removed 4 bases at V and 1 base at J, leaving 7 bases unmatched. There are 16 residues in the CDR3. CDR1 is LGHNA, CDR2 YNFKEQ, per germline. The CDR3 protein is CASSPPGLPSYNEQFF. Here the CDR3 DNA reads TGTGCCAGCAGCCCGCCGGGACTACCGTCCTACAATGAGCAGTTCTTC.

In this sample, this clone turned up once. This chain uses TRBV7-8 with TRBJ1-2; no reliable D call. Deletions cut 1 base from V and 4 bases from J, with 7 bases between. There are 13 residues in the CDR3. Germline CDR1 and CDR2: SGHVS and FQNEAQ. The CDR3 loop is CASSLGGLYGYTF. As DNA, the CDR3 is TGTGCCAGCAGCTTAGGAGGACTCTATGGCTACACCTTC.

The V call is TRBV3-1 (or the pseudogene TRBV3-2), the J call TRBJ2-7; 12 positions agree with TRBD2. CDR1 and CDR2 from the germline V gene are LGHDT and YNNKEL (reference sequence). The CDR3 covers 16 residues. Trimming cost V 4 bases and J 2 bases; bases outside gene matches: 6. Written as DNA, the CDR3 is TGTGCCAGCAGCCGAACGACTAGCGGGAGTCCCTACGAGCAGTACTTC. Translated: CASSRTTSGSPYEQYF.

J is TRBJ2-2 and V is TRBV30, with 8 bases that match TRBD2. CDR1 GTSNPN and CDR2 SVGIG come from the germline V gene (reference sequence). CDR3 length equals 16 residues. V lost 3 bases and J lost 3; bases outside the gene matches: 9. The CDR3 nucleotides are TGTGCCTGGAGCCCAAGCGGGAGAACGGACACCGGGGAGCTGTTTTTT. Translating gives CAWSPSGRTDTGELFF.

The chain combines TRBV6-6 with TRBJ2-1, with 9 bases matching TRBD2. The CDR3 contains 14 residues. J was trimmed by 3 bases and V by 6 bases; bases with no gene match: 3. CDR1 and CDR2 from the germline V gene are MNHNY and SVGAGI (reference sequence). The CDR3 sequence: CASSLTSGYNEQFF. The CDR3 bases are TGTGCCAGCAGCCTGACTAGCGGCTACAATGAGCAGTTCTTC.

The genes are TRBV20-1 and TRBJ1-1; weak D call: TRBD1 (6 bases). Deletions cut 3 bases from V and 5 bases from J, with 10 bases between. Germline V gene data show CDR1 as DFQATT and CDR2 as SNEGSKA (reference sequence). This CDR3 region has 12 residues. The CDR3 reads CSASEGGTEAFF. CDR3 nucleotide sequence: TGCAGTGCTAGTGAGGGGGGAACTGAAGCTTTCTTT.

This clone has only one observation. This chain uses TRBV9 with TRBJ1-1; perhaps TRBD1 as D (5 bases). Germline CDR1 and CDR2: SGDLS and YYNGEE. The ends were cut back, 3 bases at V and 5 bases at J, with 11 bases in the middle. The CDR3 loop spans 13 amino acids. DNA for the CDR3: TGTGCCAGCAGCGAATCAGGGCCAACTGAAGCTTTCTTT. Translated, it gives CASSESGPTEAFF.

This chain's CDR3 is CASSQDVGRSEKLFF. As DNA, the CDR3 is TGCGCCAGCAGCCAAGATGTAGGGAGGAGTGAAAAACTGTTTTTT. The gene calls are TRBV4-1 and TRBJ1-4; D is unclear. V gave up 0 bases and J gave up 7 bases, with 12 bases separating them. The CDR3 length is 15 residues. Germline CDR1 reads MGHRA; CDR2 reads YSYEKL.

The V and J genes are TRBV27 and TRBJ1-5; possibly TRBD1 for D (5 bases). The germline CDR1 and CDR2 sequences are MNHEY and SMNVEV (reference sequence). This CDR3 contains 14 residues. Trimming cost V 3 bases and J 7 bases, with 13 bases left between them. The DNA of the CDR3 is TGTGCCAGCAGTTTCCAGAGAAGGGGACAGCCCCAGCATTTT. Amino acids: CASSFQRRGQPQHF.

V and J are TRBV6-6 and TRBJ2-2; weak D call: TRBD1 (6 bases). Deletions cut 2 bases from V and 4 bases from J, with 11 bases between. This CDR3 has 15 residues. CDR1 and CDR2 (germline): MNHNY, SVGAGI (reference sequence). Here the CDR3 reads CASSYADRSTGELFF. CDR3 nucleotides: TGTGCCAGCAGTTACGCCGACAGGTCCACCGGGGAGCTGTTTTTT.

The rearrangement links TRBV5-1 to TRBJ2-3; 7 bases line up with TRBD1. The CDR3 length is 15 residues. J gave up 0 bases and V 4 bases, and 5 bases lay outside the gene matches. Germline V gene data show CDR1 as SGHRS and CDR2 as YFSETQ. CDR3 protein: CASSGTETSTDTQYF. CDR3 nucleotide sequence: TGCGCCAGCAGCGGGACAGAGACTAGCACAGATACGCAGTATTTT.

The rearrangement joins TRBV5-1 to TRBJ1-5; D remains ambiguous. Trimming shortened V by 4 bases and J by 1 base, and 12 bases separated the two germline ends. Germline CDR1 SGHRS, CDR2 YFSETQ. The CDR3 spans 15 residues. DNA for the CDR3: TGCGCCAGCAGCCCCGATGTGGGCAGCAATCAGCCCCAGCATTTT. It is translated as CASSPDVGSNQPQHF.

The rearrangement joins TRBV5-1 to TRBJ1-2, with D tentatively TRBD1 (5 bases). The CDR3 has 15 residues. Germline assignment: CDR1 SGHRS and CDR2 YFSETQ. The V end lost 4 bases, the J end lost 4 bases, and 17 bases lay between the germline ends. DNA for the CDR3: TGCGCCAGCAGCACCGGGGGGATAGGAGGCTATGGCTACACCTTC. Translated: CASSTGGIGGYGYTF. Supplemented by reference TRBV5-1 and TRBJ1-2, the full variable domain reads KAGVTQTPRYLIKTRGQQVTLSCSPISGHRSVSWYQQTPGQGLQFLFEYFSETQRNKGNFPGRFSGRQFSNSRSEMNVSTLELGDSALYLCASSTGGIGGYGYTFGSGTRLTVV.

The chain uses TRBV7-9 and TRBJ1-2; D is unresolved. This CDR3 has 16 amino acids. Germline assignment: CDR1 SEHNR and CDR2 FQNEAQ (reference sequence). The V end was cut by 2 bases, the J end by 0 bases, with 13 bases between. The CDR3 spells CASSLTGWSTNYGYTF. The CDR3, as DNA: TGTGCCAGCAGCTTAACCGGTTGGAGTACTAACTATGGCTACACCTTC.

J is TRBJ1-6 and V is TRBV7-2; D remains unclear. V was shortened by 0 bases and J by 9 bases, with 18 bases between the two germline ends. CDR1 SGHTA and CDR2 FQGNSA come from the germline V gene. This CDR3 region has 17 residues. CDR3 region: CASSLARARSDRSPLHF. DNA of the CDR3: TGTGCCAGCAGCTTAGCGCGGGCCAGGAGTGATCGTTCACCCCTCCACTTT.

The chain employs TRBV6-6 and TRBJ1-5; 8 nucleotides align to TRBD1. Germline assignment: CDR1 MNHNY and CDR2 SVGAGI (reference sequence). The CDR3 spans 14 residues. With 7 bases clipped from V and 3 bases from J, the junction kept 5 bases outside the gene matches. The CDR3: CASTTGQANQPQHF. The CDR3 bases are TGTGCCAGCACCACGGGACAGGCCAATCAGCCCCAGCATTTT.

This clone was seen only a few times. V and J are TRBV24-1 and TRBJ1-1, with TRBD1 matching 7 bases. Germline V gene lookup returns CDR1 KGHDR and CDR2 SFDVKD. The J segment lost 1 base and the V segment lost 4 bases, leaving 5 bases of the junction unmatched. This CDR3 has 15 residues. CDR3 region: CATSDYGQANTEAFF. CDR3 bases: TGTGCCACCAGTGACTACGGACAGGCGAACACTGAAGCTTTCTTT.

This clone turned up a few times. The V gene is TRBV30, the J gene TRBJ1-2; a possible D gene is TRBD1 (5 bases). The CDR3 is made up of 14 amino acids. V lost 6 bases and J lost 0, with 14 bases in between. The V gene's germline CDR1 is GTSNPN and CDR2 SVGIG (reference sequence). CDR3 nucleotide sequence: TGTGCCTGCTTCGGGGGACGGACTAACTATGGCTACACCTTC. It is translated as CACFGGRTNYGYTF.

This clone was observed once. This chain connects TRBV5-1 to TRBJ2-7, with 9 bases matching TRBD1. Germline CDR1 SGHRS, CDR2 YFSETQ. The J segment lost 3 bases and the V segment lost 4 bases, leaving 5 bases of the junction unmatched. The CDR3 extends over 14 amino acids. CDR3 sequence: CASSTGTGFYEQYF. The CDR3, as DNA: TGCGCCAGCAGCACCGGGACAGGGTTCTACGAGCAGTACTTC. The entire variable domain, with the rest obtained from reference TRBV5-1 and TRBJ2-7, is as follows: KAGVTQTPRYLIKTRGQQVTLSCSPISGHRSVSWYQQTPGQGLQFLFEYFSETQRNKGNFPGRFSGRQFSNSRSEMNVSTLELGDSALYLCASSTGTGFYEQYFGPGTRLTVT.

The CDR3 nucleotides read TGTGCCAGCAGCCAATTATTTGACAATGAGCAGTTCTTC. Its translation: CASSQLFDNEQFF. This chain joins TRBV4-2 and TRBJ2-1; no clear D. Germline V gene data show CDR1 as LGHNA and CDR2 as YNFKEQ. The CDR3 covers 13 residues. Trimming cost V 2 bases and J 5 bases, with 7 bases left between them.

This clone has a single count. The chain joins TRBV4-2 to TRBJ2-5; 8 bases align to TRBD2. Losses at the gene ends were 1 base for V and 1 base for J; bases not matched to a gene: 2. The CDR3 sequence is 15 residues long. Germline CDR1 LGHNA, CDR2 YNFKEQ. For the CDR3, the DNA is TGTGCCAGCAGCCAAGGGACTAGCACCCAAGAGACCCAGTACTTC. Translating it yields CASSQGTSTQETQYF.

This sequence joins TRBV5-8 and TRBJ2-1; TRBD2 is a possible D gene (5 bases). This CDR3 contains 15 residues. Deletions cut 4 bases from V and 0 bases from J, with 11 bases between. Germline V gives CDR1 SGHTS, CDR2 YDEGEE. CDR3: CASSLGGPSYNEQFF. The CDR3 nucleotides are TGTGCCAGCAGCCTGGGCGGGCCCTCCTACAATGAGCAGTTCTTC.

This clone was recorded only once. The chain combines TRBV10-3 with TRBJ2-3, with 8 bases lining up with TRBD1. J lost 0 bases, V lost 11 bases, and 7 bases had no gene match. CDR1 and CDR2 (germline): ENHRY, SYGVKD. This CDR3 contains 14 residues. CDR3: CAVGQGGSTDTQYF. Here the CDR3 DNA reads TGTGCCGTCGGACAGGGTGGGAGCACAGATACGCAGTATTTT.

This chain connects TRBV5-6 to TRBJ2-1, with 10 positions matching TRBD1. The V and J ends lost 4 bases and 6 bases, in that order; junction bases with no gene match: 7. Germline V gene lookup returns CDR1 SGHDT and CDR2 YYEEEE. This CDR3 comprises 15 residues. The CDR3 is CASSPTGQGFNEQFF. Written as DNA, the CDR3 is TGTGCCAGCAGCCCGACGGGACAGGGGTTCAATGAGCAGTTCTTC.